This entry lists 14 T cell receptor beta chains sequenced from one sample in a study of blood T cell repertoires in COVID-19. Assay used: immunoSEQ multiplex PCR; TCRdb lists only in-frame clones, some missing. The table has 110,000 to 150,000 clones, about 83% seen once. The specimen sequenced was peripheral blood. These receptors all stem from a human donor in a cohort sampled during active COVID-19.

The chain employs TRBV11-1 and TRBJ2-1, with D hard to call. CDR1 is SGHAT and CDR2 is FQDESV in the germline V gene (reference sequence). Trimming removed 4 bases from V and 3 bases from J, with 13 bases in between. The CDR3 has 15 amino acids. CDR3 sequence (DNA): TGTGCCAGCAGCTCCCTCTCGCGGAACTACAATGAGCAGTTCTTC. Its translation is CASSSLSRNYNEQFF.

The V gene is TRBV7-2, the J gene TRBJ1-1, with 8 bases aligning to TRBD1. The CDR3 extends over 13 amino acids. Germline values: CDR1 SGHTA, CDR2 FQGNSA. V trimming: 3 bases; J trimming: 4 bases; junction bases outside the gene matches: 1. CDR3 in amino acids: CASSFQGATEAFF. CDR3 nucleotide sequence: TGTGCCAGCAGCTTTCAGGGGGCCACTGAAGCTTTCTTT.

The CDR3 is CASSSRQGRRYGYTF. In DNA form, the CDR3 reads TGTGCCAGCAGTTCTCGACAGGGGAGGAGGTATGGCTACACCTTC. V usage is TRBV28 and J usage is TRBJ1-2, with 8 bases aligning to TRBD1. This CDR3 comprises 15 residues. V shed 4 bases and J 5 bases; nucleotides not matched to a gene: 9. Germline CDR1 MDHEN, CDR2 SYDVKM.

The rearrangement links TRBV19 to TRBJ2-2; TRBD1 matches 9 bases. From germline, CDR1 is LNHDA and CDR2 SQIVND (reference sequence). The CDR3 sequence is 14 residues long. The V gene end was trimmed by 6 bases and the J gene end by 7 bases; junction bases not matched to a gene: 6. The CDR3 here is CASRETGGIGELFF. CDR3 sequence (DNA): TGTGCCAGTAGAGAGACAGGGGGGATCGGGGAGCTGTTTTTT.

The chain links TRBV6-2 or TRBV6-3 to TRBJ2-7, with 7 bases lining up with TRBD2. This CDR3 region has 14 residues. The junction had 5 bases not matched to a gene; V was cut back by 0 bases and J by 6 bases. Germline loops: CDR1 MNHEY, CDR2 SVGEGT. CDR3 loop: CASSYSAGAREQYF. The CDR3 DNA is TGTGCCAGCAGTTACTCGGCGGGAGCTCGCGAGCAGTACTTC.

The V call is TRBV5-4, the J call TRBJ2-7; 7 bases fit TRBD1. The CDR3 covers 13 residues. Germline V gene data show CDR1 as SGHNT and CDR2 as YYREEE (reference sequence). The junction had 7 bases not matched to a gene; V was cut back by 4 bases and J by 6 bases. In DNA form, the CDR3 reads TGTGCCAGCAGCCTCCGAGCAGGGGGCGAGCAGTACTTC. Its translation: CASSLRAGGEQYF.

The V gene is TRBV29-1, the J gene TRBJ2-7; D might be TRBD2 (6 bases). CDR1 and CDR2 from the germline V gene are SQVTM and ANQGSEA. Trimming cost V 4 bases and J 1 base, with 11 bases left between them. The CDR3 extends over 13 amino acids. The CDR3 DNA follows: TGCAGCGTTGTGGGGACTGGATCCTACGAGCAGTACTTC. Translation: CSVVGTGSYEQYF.

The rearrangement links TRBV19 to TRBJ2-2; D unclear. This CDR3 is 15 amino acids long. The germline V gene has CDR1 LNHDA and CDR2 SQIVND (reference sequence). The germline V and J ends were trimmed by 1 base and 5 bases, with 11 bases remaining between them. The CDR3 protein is CASSIGNDMTGELFF. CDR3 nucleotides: TGTGCCAGTAGTATAGGTAACGACATGACCGGGGAGCTGTTTTTT.

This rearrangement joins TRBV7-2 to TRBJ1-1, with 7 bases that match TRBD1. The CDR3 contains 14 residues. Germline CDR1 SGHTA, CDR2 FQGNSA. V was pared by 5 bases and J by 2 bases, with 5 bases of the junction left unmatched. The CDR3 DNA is TGTGCCAGCAGCGTGGGACAGCTTAACACTGAAGCTTTCTTT. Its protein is CASSVGQLNTEAFF.

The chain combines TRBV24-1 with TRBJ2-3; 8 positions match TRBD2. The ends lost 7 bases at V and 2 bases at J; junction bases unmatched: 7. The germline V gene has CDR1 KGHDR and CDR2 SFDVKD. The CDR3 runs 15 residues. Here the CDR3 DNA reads TGTGCCACCAGCCCGCTAGCGGGCCACACAGATACGCAGTATTTT. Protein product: CATSPLAGHTDTQYF.

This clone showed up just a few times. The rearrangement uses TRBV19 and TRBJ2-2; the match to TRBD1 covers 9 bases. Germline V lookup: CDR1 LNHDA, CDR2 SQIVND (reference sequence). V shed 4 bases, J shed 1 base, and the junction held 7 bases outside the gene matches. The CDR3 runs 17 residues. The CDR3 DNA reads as TGTGCCAGTAGTAGACTGAGACAGGGGGGGAACACCGGGGAGCTGTTTTTT. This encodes CASSRLRQGGNTGELFF.

The CDR3, as DNA: TGTGCCAGCAGCCAAGAGGGGACTAGCTCCTACAATGAGCAGTTCTTC. Its protein product is CASSQEGTSSYNEQFF. The rearrangement joins TRBV4-2 to TRBJ2-1; 8 nucleotides line up with TRBD2. CDR3 size: 16 residues. V lost 0 bases to trimming and J lost 0 bases; unmatched junction nucleotides: 1. Germline CDR1 is LGHNA and CDR2 is YNFKEQ.

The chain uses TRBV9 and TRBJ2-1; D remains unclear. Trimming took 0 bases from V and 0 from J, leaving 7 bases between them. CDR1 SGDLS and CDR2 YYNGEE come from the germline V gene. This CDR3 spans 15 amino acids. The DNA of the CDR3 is TGTGCCAGCAGCGTAGGTCAGAACTCCTACAATGAGCAGTTCTTC. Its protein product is CASSVGQNSYNEQFF.

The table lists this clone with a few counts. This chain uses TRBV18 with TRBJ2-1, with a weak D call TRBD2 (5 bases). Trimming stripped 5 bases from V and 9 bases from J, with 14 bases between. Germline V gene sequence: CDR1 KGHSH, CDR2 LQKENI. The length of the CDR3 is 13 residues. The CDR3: CASSSQLAGEQFF. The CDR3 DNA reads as TGTGCCAGCTCAAGCCAGCTAGCTGGTGAGCAGTTCTTC.